Following are 18 T cell receptor beta chains from one sample sequenced in a study of blood T cells in healthy people across ages. Combining a sample-barcoded 5' primer with a J-beta primer mix, a second PCR ran for about 6 to 11 cycles. One entry per CDR3 protein, called by TCRdb with MiXCR from the 5' RACE reads. The profile shows nearly 800,000 distinct CDR3 sequences, more than 20% of them singletons. Separately, the same data were catalogued under a study of T cells of mothers and their children.

Sequenced material: blood. The receptor source for this set is a boy aged 10-17 years in good health.

The chain couples TRBV5-1 to TRBJ1-1, with D possibly TRBD1 on 6 matching bases. The CDR3 length is 16 residues. V shed 2 bases and J shed 0 bases, with 14 bases lying between them. Per germline, CDR1 SGHRS and CDR2 YFSETQ. The CDR3 nucleotides read TGCGCCAGCAGCTTCGGCAGGGAGGGGGTGAACACTGAAGCTTTCTTT. It specifies CASSFGREGVNTEAFF. Combining the CDR3 with reference TRBV5-1 and TRBJ1-1 gives the whole variable domain KAGVTQTPRYLIKTRGQQVTLSCSPISGHRSVSWYQQTPGQGLQFLFEYFSETQRNKGNFPGRFSGRQFSNSRSEMNVSTLELGDSALYLCASSFGREGVNTEAFFGQGTRLTVV.

This chain joins TRBV28 and TRBJ2-5, with D perhaps TRBD2 (5 bases). This CDR3 is 16 amino acids long. The germline V gene encodes CDR1 MDHEN and CDR2 SYDVKM. V lost 5 bases, J lost 0 bases, and 16 bases lay in between. The CDR3 region is CASSTSLALYQETQYF. CDR3 bases: TGTGCCAGCAGTACTAGTCTGGCCCTATACCAAGAGACCCAGTACTTC.

The gene calls are TRBV10-2 and TRBJ2-2, with unresolved D. Germline-derived CDR1 and CDR2 are WSHSY and SAAADI. This CDR3 is built from 15 residues. The V and J ends lost 4 bases and 7 bases respectively, with 16 bases between them. CDR3 protein: CASSASFRRVGELFF. CDR3 DNA: TGCGCCAGCAGTGCCAGCTTTCGACGGGTCGGGGAGCTGTTTTTT.

The rearrangement joins TRBV15 to TRBJ1-4, with D tentatively TRBD1 (6 bases). Per germline, CDR1 LNHNV and CDR2 YYDKDF (reference sequence). V gave up 7 bases and J gave up 3 bases, with 15 bases separating them. This CDR3 has 15 amino acids. DNA of the CDR3: TGTGCCACCAACTCAGGGGTTGAGGCTAATGAAAAACTGTTTTTT. This encodes CATNSGVEANEKLFF.

V and J are TRBV7-8 and TRBJ2-3; 9 bases fit TRBD1. The CDR3 sequence is 17 residues long. J gave up 1 base and V 5 bases, and 10 bases lay outside the gene matches. Germline V gene sequence: CDR1 SGHVS, CDR2 FQNEAQ. The CDR3: CASSPKWTGEGTDTQYF. The CDR3 DNA is TGTGCCAGCAGCCCTAAATGGACAGGGGAAGGCACAGATACGCAGTATTTT.

The chain links TRBV6-4 to TRBJ2-3; 9 bases fit TRBD2. CDR3 length: 15 amino acids. Germline CDR1 and CDR2: MRHNA and SNTAGT. V shed 6 bases and J 2 bases; nucleotides not matched to a gene: 6. The CDR3 sequence is CASRTTSGDTDTQYF. The CDR3 coding sequence is TGTGCCAGCAGAACGACTAGCGGAGACACAGATACGCAGTATTTT.

In its sample, this clonotype was seen a few times. This sequence joins TRBV5-1 and TRBJ1-2, with 7 bases fitting TRBD1. The junction had 3 bases not matched to a gene; V was cut back by 4 bases and J by 3 bases. The CDR3 consists of 13 residues. The germline V gene encodes CDR1 SGHRS and CDR2 YFSETQ. Here the CDR3 reads CASSPGQYYGYTF. The DNA for the CDR3 is TGCGCCAGCAGCCCGGGACAGTACTATGGCTACACCTTC.

This chain links TRBV4-2 with TRBJ2-3, with no clear D. V lost 1 base to trimming and J lost 2 bases, with 7 bases between them. Per germline, CDR1 LGHNA and CDR2 YNFKEQ. The CDR3 contains 14 residues. The CDR3 nucleotides are TGTGCCAGCAGCCAAGGCAGCTACACAGATACGCAGTATTTT. It yields the protein CASSQGSYTDTQYF.

Only a few counts were recorded for this clonotype. The CDR3 sequence is CASSLPSRGRLNTEAFF. In nucleotides, the CDR3 is TGTGCCAGCAGCTTACCGTCACGAGGGCGGTTGAACACTGAAGCTTTCTTT. The chain recombines TRBV7-2 with TRBJ1-1, with D unclear. Germline CDR1 reads SGHTA; CDR2 reads FQGNSA. This CDR3 contains 17 residues. Trimming took 2 bases from V and 0 from J, leaving 16 bases between them.

As DNA, the CDR3 is TGTGCCAGCAGTGAATCGGACAGCCCCACCTACGAGCAGTACTTC. The encoded protein is CASSESDSPTYEQYF. The chain is built from TRBV6-1 and TRBJ2-7, with D possibly being TRBD1 (6 bases). V gave up 2 bases and J gave up 2 bases, with 13 bases separating them. The CDR3 runs 15 residues. The germline V gene has CDR1 MNHNS and CDR2 SASEGT.

The J gene is TRBJ1-6, the V gene TRBV12-3 or TRBV12-4; D remains unclear. The CDR3 length is 16 residues. The V and J ends lost 5 bases and 2 bases respectively, with 13 bases between them. As DNA, the CDR3 is TGTGCCAGCAGTCTCCGCAATTGGACCTATAATTCACCCCTCCACTTT. Its protein is CASSLRNWTYNSPLHF.

In its sample, this clonotype was seen a few times. DNA for the CDR3: TGTGCCAGCAGTTTACAAGCGGGAGGGCCCTTGGAGCAGTTCTTC. Its translation: CASSLQAGGPLEQFF. The J gene is TRBJ2-7, the V gene TRBV12-3 or TRBV12-4; 10 nucleotides align to TRBD2. The DNA matches TRBJ2-1 better at its end, which makes the J call doubtful. The CDR3 loop spans 15 amino acids.

The gene calls are TRBV6-5 and TRBJ2-5, with 10 bases identical to TRBD1. This CDR3 is built from 15 residues. Germline values: CDR1 MNHEY, CDR2 SVGAGI. V gave up 5 bases and J gave up 2 bases; unmatched junction bases: 5. CDR3 protein: CASSNGQGGQETQYF. The CDR3 DNA sequence: TGTGCCAGCAGTAACGGACAGGGGGGACAAGAGACCCAGTACTTC.

The chain links TRBV28 to TRBJ2-7; possibly TRBD2 for D (7 bases). This CDR3 has 15 amino acids. Trimming cost V 6 bases and J 4 bases, with 19 bases left between them. Germline-derived CDR1 and CDR2 are MDHEN and SYDVKM. The chain's CDR3 is CASRPWGGSSYEQYF. The CDR3 DNA is TGTGCCAGCAGGCCGTGGGGGGGCTCATCGTACGAGCAGTACTTC.

This clonotype was seen a few times. The rearrangement joins TRBV7-9 to TRBJ2-3, with D unresolved. Trimming stripped 5 bases from V and 1 base from J, with 16 bases between. Germline-derived CDR1 and CDR2 are SEHNR and FQNEAQ (reference sequence). This CDR3 contains 16 residues. CDR3 bases: TGTGCCAGCAGCACCGTCGGACCAAGGGGCACAGATACGCAGTATTTT. Protein: CASSTVGPRGTDTQYF.

J is TRBJ2-7 and V is TRBV5-1; D perhaps matches TRBD2 (5 bases). CDR3 length equals 14 residues. Germline-derived CDR1 and CDR2 are SGHRS and YFSETQ. The ends were cut back, 4 bases at V and 7 bases at J, with 18 bases in the middle. CDR3 residues: CASSEPNVPGEQYF. The CDR3, as DNA: TGCGCCAGCAGCGAACCAAATGTTCCGGGGGAGCAGTACTTC.

In this sample, this clonotype turned up once. The J gene is TRBJ2-5, the V gene TRBV20-1; 8 nucleotides agree with TRBD1. The J call is in doubt because the DNA end fits TRBJ2-7 better. There are 14 residues in the CDR3. Germline CDR1 DFQATT, CDR2 SNEGSKA (reference sequence). This CDR3 is CSATGATFSYEQYF. CDR3 nucleotide sequence: TGCAGTGCGACAGGGGCTACATTCTCCTACGAGCAGTACTTC.

V usage is TRBV20-1 and J usage is TRBJ1-5; the D gene is possibly TRBD1 (5 bases). Trimming cost V 1 base and J 2 bases, with 9 bases left between them. CDR1 DFQATT and CDR2 SNEGSKA come from the germline V gene (reference sequence). The CDR3 covers 14 residues. The CDR3 DNA is TGCAGTGCTAGAGCAGGGACTGGCAATCAGCCCCAGCATTTT. Its translation is CSARAGTGNQPQHF.